Detailed here is one T cell receptor (beta chain). Its antigen remains unidentified. This entry belongs to a study of shared clonotypes between healthy human individuals. Findings of the study overall: Compared with clonotypes that all four donors shared, non-shared clonotypes had lower generation probabilities.

This CDR3 spans 13 amino acids. The V gene's germline CDR1 is LGHNT and CDR2 FRNRAP. The ends were cut back, 7 bases at V and 4 bases at J, with 13 bases in the middle. The table came from immunoSEQ multiplex PCR; TCRdb's copy has only in-frame clones and leaves some out. The sample has about 2 million clones, about 95% seen once; the top ten hold approximately 1%. Naive CD8 cells lacked CD45RO, underwent positive selection for CCR7 and left out terminally differentiated effector memory CD45RA+ cells. This chain links TRBV12-5 with TRBJ1-1; D uncertain. This clonotype originated in a man aged 18 to 30 in good health. Material for sequencing was naive CD8+ T cells sorted from blood. CDR3 loop: CASAQAAGTEAFF. CDR3 in DNA: TGTGCTAGTGCCCAAGCTGCGGGCACTGAAGCTTTCTTT.